The rows below give T cell receptor beta chains drawn from one sample of a study of cytomegalovirus exposure and HLA in healthy donors. Profiling relied on immunoSEQ multiplex PCR, and the TCRdb table lists in-frame clones only, not all of them. The table shows about 200,000 clones, with around 75% occurring only once. Sequencing was done on a sample of PBMCs. The receptors here all came from a male donor in good health and CMV-seropositive. Each CDR3 is given without its conserved first and last residue. Size is omitted from some rows. Given values are once, few, many or a class for expanded clones.

V gene,clone size,CDR3 protein
TRBV7-2,.,ASSPHVGVDQPQH
TRBV9,.,ASSATGPSSAGAYGYT
TRBV19,.,ASTSMRDRGNTGELF
TRBV9,few,ASSVAGGSYNEQF
TRBV11-3,.,ASSLDPRDSFGEQY
TRBV5-8,medium-sized,ASSLDQYGYT
TRBV30,.,AWSHRGGETQY
TRBV7-2,once,ASSKDRADGYT
TRBV5-1,.,ASSSTSGLTDTQY
TRBV4-2,once,ASSQVGGREFNEQF
TRBV7-2,.,ASSLGGTGYEQY
TRBV7-8,.,ASSLADSGATEAF
TRBV4-3,.,ASSQGERGTDTQY
TRBV9,.,ASSVGQYNEQF
TRBV7-8,.,ASSLISGDRLFYEQY
TRBV18,.,ASSLGAGGYT